Following are 19 T cell receptor beta chains from one sample sequenced in a study of blood T cell repertoires in COVID-19. Generated by immunoSEQ multiplex PCR, the TCRdb table keeps only in-frame clones and is missing some. The sample lists 150,000 to 200,000 clones, about four fifths occurring once. What was sequenced was peripheral blood. The receptors here all came from a woman aged 70-85 years who had recovered from COVID-19.

The chain has TRBV10-3 and TRBJ1-1, with D maybe TRBD1 (6 bases). The CDR3 consists of 12 residues. V lost 8 bases and J 5 bases, leaving 12 bases between the germline ends. Per germline, CDR1 ENHRY and CDR2 SYGVKD. The CDR3 nucleotides are TGTGCCATCGGGGGGGCCCGGACTGAAGCTTTCTTT. This translates into CAIGGARTEAFF.

The V and J genes are TRBV5-5 and TRBJ1-1; perhaps TRBD1 as D (6 bases). V was clipped by 7 bases and J by 0 bases, with 13 bases between them. Germline CDR1 and CDR2: SGHKS and YYEKEE (reference sequence). CDR3 length: 14 amino acids. CDR3 loop: CASRYRELNTEAFF. As DNA, the CDR3 is TGTGCCAGCCGCTACAGGGAACTGAACACTGAAGCTTTCTTT.

The V and J genes are TRBV30 and TRBJ1-1; 9 positions match TRBD1. V lost 2 bases to trimming and J lost 8 bases; unmatched junction nucleotides: 3. Germline V lookup: CDR1 GTSNPN, CDR2 SVGIG (reference sequence). CDR3 length equals 12 residues. CDR3 bases: TGTGCCTGGAGTTTACAGGGGGCCGAAGCTTTCTTT. This codes for CAWSLQGAEAFF.

The rearrangement uses TRBV7-9 and TRBJ2-7, with 7 positions matching TRBD1. There are 13 residues in the CDR3. Germline trimming cut 10 bases from V and 2 bases from J; bases unmatched to any gene: 8. Germline values: CDR1 SEHNR, CDR2 FQNEAQ (reference sequence). CDR3 loop: CATRQGTAYEQYF. CDR3 DNA sequence: TGTGCCACCCGACAGGGAACGGCCTACGAGCAGTACTTC.

The CDR3 DNA reads TGTGCCAGCTCACTACAGGCCCCAGGGGTATTGGAGACCCAGTACTTC. It yields the protein CASSLQAPGVLETQYF. The chain is built from TRBV18 and TRBJ2-5; tentative D call: TRBD1 (6 bases). Per the germline V gene, CDR1 is KGHSH and CDR2 is LQKENI. The V end lost 4 bases, the J end lost 5 bases, and 20 bases lay between the germline ends. The CDR3 spans 16 residues.

This chain uses TRBV11-2 with TRBJ2-1, with D possibly matching TRBD1 (5 bases). Germline-derived CDR1 and CDR2 are SGHAT and FQNNGV. Trimming removed 5 bases at V and 6 bases at J, with 14 bases between. The CDR3 totals 14 residues. CDR3 in DNA: TGTGCCAGCAGCCGAGGACCAACAGGCAATGAGCAGTTCTTC. It specifies CASSRGPTGNEQFF.

J is TRBJ2-3 and V is TRBV3-1 (or the pseudogene TRBV3-2); TRBD2 matches at 8 bases. The CDR3 contains 16 residues. V lost 0 bases and J lost 1; bases outside the gene matches: 3. Germline CDR1 is LGHDT and CDR2 is YNNKEL (reference sequence). The CDR3 sequence: CASSQEGRGGTDTQYF. DNA of the CDR3: TGTGCCAGCAGCCAAGAGGGGCGGGGGGGCACAGATACGCAGTATTTT.

This chain links TRBV6-5 with TRBJ2-7, with TRBD1 identical over 8 bases. Germline-derived CDR1 and CDR2 are MNHEY and SVGAGI. With V trimmed by 7 bases and J by 0 bases, 8 bases remained unmatched. This CDR3 is built from 15 residues. Written as DNA, the CDR3 is TGTGCCAGCATCGAGCCAGGGGGCGCCTCCTACGAGCAGTACTTC. It codes for CASIEPGGASYEQYF.

The genes are TRBV20-1 and TRBJ1-2, with TRBD1 identical over 10 bases. Germline-derived CDR1 and CDR2 are DFQATT and SNEGSKA (reference sequence). With 6 bases clipped from V and 6 bases from J, the junction kept 13 bases outside the gene matches. The CDR3 spans 15 residues. In DNA, the CDR3 is TGCAGTGCGAGTAGACAGGGGGCGCCAAGAGATGGCTACACCTTC. Translated, it gives CSASRQGAPRDGYTF.

The chain has TRBV7-2 and TRBJ1-2, with TRBD1 matching over 8 bases. The germline gives CDR1 SGHTA, CDR2 FQGNSA. After removal of 1 base from V and 2 bases from J, the junction contained 3 bases not matched to a gene. The CDR3 is 15 residues long. In DNA form, the CDR3 reads TGTGCCAGCAGCTTAGTACAGGGGGAGAACTATGGCTACACCTTC. This gives the protein CASSLVQGENYGYTF.

The chain recombines TRBV5-4 with TRBJ2-5, with 9 bases that match TRBD2. Trimming cost V 6 bases and J 1 base; bases outside gene matches: 13. Germline CDR1 and CDR2: SGHNT and YYREEE (reference sequence). The CDR3 covers 17 residues. The CDR3 nucleotides are TGTGCCAGCAACAGGGGAGGTCCTAGCGGGGCCCAAGAGACCCAGTACTTC. The encoded protein is CASNRGGPSGAQETQYF.

The chain has TRBV24-1 and TRBJ2-6, with 9 bases lining up with TRBD1. With V trimmed by 1 base and J by 12 bases, 12 bases remained unmatched. Germline CDR1 is KGHDR and CDR2 is SFDVKD. This CDR3 contains 17 residues. The CDR3 loop is CATSDFRTGARSGVLTF. DNA for the CDR3: TGTGCCACCAGTGATTTCCGGACAGGGGCGCGCTCCGGCGTCCTGACTTTC.

The rearrangement links TRBV3-1 (or the pseudogene TRBV3-2) to TRBJ2-7, with 7 positions matching TRBD2. Looked up from germline, CDR1 is LGHDT and CDR2 is YNNKEL (reference sequence). The CDR3 has 13 amino acids. V lost 2 bases, J lost 6 bases, and 4 bases stayed unmatched. The CDR3 DNA reads as TGTGCCAGCAGCCAACGGGGGGAGGGCGAGCAGTACTTC. It translates to CASSQRGEGEQYF.

This clone has only one observation. The chain is built from TRBV5-5 and TRBJ1-5; D may be TRBD1 (6 bases). CDR1 SGHKS and CDR2 YYEKEE come from the germline V gene (reference sequence). The CDR3 sequence is 15 residues long. With 0 bases removed from V and 11 bases from J, the gap between germline ends came to 18 bases. CDR3 sequence reads: CASSLDFGQGRAQHF. Here the CDR3 DNA reads TGTGCCAGCAGCTTGGATTTCGGTCAGGGGCGAGCCCAGCATTTT. Variable domain in full (rest from reference TRBV5-5 and TRBJ1-5): DAGVTQSPTHLIKTRGQQVTLRCSPISGHKSVSWYQQVLGQGPQFIFQYYEKEERGRGNFPDRFSARQFPNYSSELNVNALLLGDSALYLCASSLDFGQGRAQHFGDGTRLSIL.

The chain carries TRBV15 and TRBJ2-1; 14 nucleotides align to TRBD2. After removal of 5 bases from V and 7 bases from J, the junction contained 4 bases not matched to a gene. The CDR3 covers 15 residues. CDR1 LNHNV and CDR2 YYDKDF come from the germline V gene (reference sequence). CDR3 sequence reads: CATSPGLAGVNEQFF. DNA of the CDR3: TGTGCCACCAGCCCGGGACTAGCGGGAGTAAATGAGCAGTTCTTC.

The J gene is TRBJ2-3, the V gene TRBV6-5, with 7 bases that match TRBD2. Trimming cost V 8 bases and J 4 bases; bases outside gene matches: 3. The length of the CDR3 is 12 residues. Germline V gives CDR1 MNHEY, CDR2 SVGAGI. In nucleotides, the CDR3 is TGTGCCAGCGGCCGGGGGGCAGATACGCAGTATTTT. Its protein is CASGRGADTQYF.

The chain combines TRBV12-3 or TRBV12-4 with TRBJ1-1; D gene ambiguous. Trimming removed 7 bases at V and 7 bases at J, with 16 bases between. The CDR3 contains 13 residues. The CDR3 DNA reads TGTGCCAGCACCCCGGAGGGCCGGGGTGAAGCTTTCTTT. It translates to CASTPEGRGEAFF.

The J gene is TRBJ2-2, the V gene TRBV3-1 (or the pseudogene TRBV3-2); unclear D gene. CDR1 and CDR2 (germline): LGHDT, YNNKEL (reference sequence). The CDR3 contains 13 residues. The ends were cut back, 1 base at V and 7 bases at J, with 7 bases in the middle. The CDR3 is CASSQASGGELFF. The CDR3 DNA reads TGTGCCAGCAGCCAAGCATCGGGCGGGGAGCTGTTTTTT.

This chain uses TRBV30 with TRBJ1-1; D is possibly TRBD1 (5 bases). Germline-derived CDR1 and CDR2 are GTSNPN and SVGIG (reference sequence). The CDR3 is 14 amino acids. V dropped 1 base and J dropped 1 base, with 10 bases sitting between them. CDR3: CAWSAGEPNTEAFF. The DNA of the CDR3 is TGTGCCTGGAGTGCGGGGGAACCGAACACTGAAGCTTTCTTT.